This record covers a single T cell receptor (beta chain). Profiling relied on immunoSEQ multiplex PCR, and the TCRdb table lists in-frame clones only, not all of them. Among some 220,000 clones listed, roughly nine tenths were seen once. This entry is derived from a study of blood T cell repertoires in COVID-19. About the research overall: The cDNA or gDNA used as material had been derived from T cells, B-cell-depleted T cells, or PBMCs.

The CDR3 loop spans 13 amino acids. Cohorts were assigned according to the clinical history that participants reported. The chain links TRBV21-1 to TRBJ1-6; the table names TRBD1, a call not compared with the DNA. TRBV21-1 is a pseudogene locus. The material sequenced was PBMCs or T cells enriched from blood (not recorded which). The receptor was isolated from a woman aged 45-65 years in a cohort exposed to, infected with or recovered from COVID-19 (not recorded which). Written as DNA, the CDR3 is TGTGCCAGCAGCAAAGGGGACAGGGTTCGTATCCACTTT. Residues: CASSKGDRVRIHF.